These 5 T cell receptor beta chains came from one sample sequenced in a study of shared clonotypes between healthy human individuals. Method: immunoSEQ multiplex PCR; TCRdb's copy keeps in-frame clones and lacks some. The table has about 2.2 million clones, around 93% seen once. Terminally differentiated effector memory CD45RA+ cells were excluded by CCR7 positive selection of CD45RO-negative cells. Sequencing was carried out using naive CD8+ T cells from PBMCs. Every receptor here comes from a young man in good health. Some clones in this sample may be carry-over from other donors' samples.

The CDR3 nucleotides read TGTGCCAGCAGCCAAGATAGGAGCGGGCTGCTTGCCATTAAGCAGTTCTTC. This translates into CASSQDRSGLLAIKQFF. The chain carries TRBV14 and TRBJ2-1, with a weak D call TRBD2 (6 bases). This CDR3 region has 17 residues. Germline CDR1 is SGHDN and CDR2 is FVKESK. Trimming left V 0 bases short and J 11 bases short, with 23 bases between.

This sequence joins TRBV9 and TRBJ1-2; no firm D call. From germline, CDR1 is SGDLS and CDR2 YYNGEE. V gave up 4 bases and J gave up 4 bases, with 8 bases separating them. The CDR3 runs to 12 residues. In DNA form, the CDR3 reads TGTGCCAGCAGCCCACCTCCCTATGGCTACACCTTC. Translation gives CASSPPPYGYTF.

The chain recombines TRBV9 with TRBJ1-5; D unclear. V was pared by 1 base and J by 0 bases, with 8 bases between. From germline, CDR1 is SGDLS and CDR2 YYNGEE. This CDR3 spans 15 amino acids. CDR3 DNA: TGTGCCAGCAGCGTACACGCATATAGCAATCAGCCCCAGCATTTT. Translating gives CASSVHAYSNQPQHF.

The rearrangement joins TRBV7-7 to TRBJ2-5; D is unclear. Trimming stripped 2 bases from V and 5 bases from J, with 9 bases between. The CDR3 extends over 13 amino acids. Per the germline V gene, CDR1 is SSHAT and CDR2 is FNYEAQ (reference sequence). CDR3 amino acids: CASSLHGGETQYF. The CDR3 DNA reads as TGTGCCAGCAGCTTACACGGTGGGGAGACCCAGTACTTC.

The CDR3 DNA follows: TGTGCCAGCAGCCCGGACAGGTACGAGCAGTACTTC. As protein: CASSPDRYEQYF. The chain joins TRBV6-5 to TRBJ2-7; 7 nucleotides line up with TRBD1. The CDR3 sequence is 12 residues long. Germline CDR1 reads MNHEY; CDR2 reads SVGAGI. The trim removed 6 bases at V and 4 bases at J, leaving 3 bases unmatched.